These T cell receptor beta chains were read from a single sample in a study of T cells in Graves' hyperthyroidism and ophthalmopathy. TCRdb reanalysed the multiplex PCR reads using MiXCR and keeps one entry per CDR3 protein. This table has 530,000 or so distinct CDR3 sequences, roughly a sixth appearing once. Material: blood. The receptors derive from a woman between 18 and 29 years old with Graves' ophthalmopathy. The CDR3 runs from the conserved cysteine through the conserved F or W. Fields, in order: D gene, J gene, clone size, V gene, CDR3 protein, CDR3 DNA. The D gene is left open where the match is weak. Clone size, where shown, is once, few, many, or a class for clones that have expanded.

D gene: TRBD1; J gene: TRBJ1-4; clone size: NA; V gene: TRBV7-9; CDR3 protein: CASIPKGATNEKLFF; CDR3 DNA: TGTGCCAGCATTCCGAAGGGGGCGACTAATGAAAAACTGTTTTTT
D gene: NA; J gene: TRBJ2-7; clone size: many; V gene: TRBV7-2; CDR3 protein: CASSLELGHEQYF; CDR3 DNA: TGTGCCAGCAGCTTAGAGTTGGGCCACGAGCAGTACTTC
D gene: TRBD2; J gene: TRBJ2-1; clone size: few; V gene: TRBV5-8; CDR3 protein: CASSPRGLAGHNEQFF; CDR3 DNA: TGTGCCAGCAGCCCGCGGGGACTAGCGGGCCACAATGAGCAGTTCTTC
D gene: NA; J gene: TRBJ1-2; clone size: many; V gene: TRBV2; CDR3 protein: CASKEEKTATTYGYTF; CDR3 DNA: TGTGCCAGCAAAGAAGAAAAGACAGCAACCACGTATGGCTACACCTTC
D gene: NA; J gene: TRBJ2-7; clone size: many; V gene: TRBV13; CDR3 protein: CASSLYSSGYEQYF; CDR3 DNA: TGTGCCAGCAGCTTATATTCCTCGGGCTACGAGCAGTACTTC
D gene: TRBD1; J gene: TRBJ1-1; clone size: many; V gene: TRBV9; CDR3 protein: CASSTLDRATEAFF; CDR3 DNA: TGTGCCAGCAGCACGTTGGACAGGGCCACTGAAGCTTTCTTT
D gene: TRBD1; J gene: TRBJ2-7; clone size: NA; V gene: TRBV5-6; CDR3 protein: CASSRDRATEQYF; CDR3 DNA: TGTGCCAGCAGCCGGGACAGGGCCACCGAGCAGTACTTC
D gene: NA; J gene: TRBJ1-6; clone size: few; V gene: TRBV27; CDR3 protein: CASSWSGSSLLNSPLHF; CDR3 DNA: TGTGCCAGCAGTTGGTCCGGGTCCTCTTTACTTAATTCACCCCTCCACTTT
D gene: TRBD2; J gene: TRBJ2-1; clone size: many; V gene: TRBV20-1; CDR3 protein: CSARDIKRENNEQFF; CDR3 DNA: TGCAGTGCTAGAGATATTAAGCGGGAGAACAATGAGCAGTTCTTC
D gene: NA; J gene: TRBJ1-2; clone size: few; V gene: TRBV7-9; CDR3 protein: CASTDHDIPQQGYTF; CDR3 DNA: TGTGCCAGCACCGACCACGACATCCCCCAGCAAGGCTACACCTTC
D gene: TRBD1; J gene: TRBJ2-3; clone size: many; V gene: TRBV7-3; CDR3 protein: CASSLHGQGVTDTQYF; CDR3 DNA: TGTGCCAGCAGCTTACATGGACAGGGGGTCACAGATACGCAGTATTTT
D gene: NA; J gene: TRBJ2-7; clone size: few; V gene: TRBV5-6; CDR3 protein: CASSLEGGPYYEQYF; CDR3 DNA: TGTGCCAGCAGCTTGGAGGGGGGGCCCTACTACGAGCAGTACTTC
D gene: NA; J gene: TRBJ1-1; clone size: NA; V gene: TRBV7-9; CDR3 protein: CASQGVWTEAFF; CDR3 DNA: TGTGCCAGTCAGGGTGTTTGGACTGAAGCTTTCTTT
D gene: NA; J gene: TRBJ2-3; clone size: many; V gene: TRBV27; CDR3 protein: CASSLSGQQTTDTQYF; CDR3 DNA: TGTGCCAGCAGTTTATCAGGGCAGCAGACCACAGATACGCAGTATTTT
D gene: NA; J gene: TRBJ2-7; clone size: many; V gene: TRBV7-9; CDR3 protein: CASSVWPYEQYF; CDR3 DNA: TGTGCCAGCAGCGTATGGCCCTACGAGCAGTACTTC
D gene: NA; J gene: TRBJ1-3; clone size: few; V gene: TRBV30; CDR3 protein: CAWSVGVGAGNTIYF; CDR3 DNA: TGTGCCTGGAGTGTAGGGGTGGGGGCCGGAAACACCATATATTTT
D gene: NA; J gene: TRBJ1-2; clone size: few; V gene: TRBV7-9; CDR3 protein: CASSSNGRGPGYGYTF; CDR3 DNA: TGTGCCAGCAGCTCAAATGGACGGGGGCCGGGCTATGGCTACACCTTC
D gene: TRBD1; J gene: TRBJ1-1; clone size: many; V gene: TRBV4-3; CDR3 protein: CASSQDLNRGYTEAFF; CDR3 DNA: TGCGCCAGCAGCCAAGACTTGAACAGGGGATACACTGAAGCTTTCTTT
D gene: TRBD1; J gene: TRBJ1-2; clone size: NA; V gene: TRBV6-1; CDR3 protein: CASRRGIMGQGKAAGYTF; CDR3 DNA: TGTGCCAGCAGGAGGGGGATTATGGGACAGGGAAAGGCGGCGGGCTACACCTTC
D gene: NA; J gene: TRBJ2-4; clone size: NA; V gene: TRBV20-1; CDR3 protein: CSASDGLSAKNIQYF; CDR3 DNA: TGCAGTGCTAGTGACGGACTATCGGCCAAAAACATTCAGTACTTC
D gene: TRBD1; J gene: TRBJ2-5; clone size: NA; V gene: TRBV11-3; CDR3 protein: CASSSGTGFLETQYF; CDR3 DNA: TGTGCCAGCAGTTCCGGGACAGGGTTTTTGGAGACCCAGTACTTC
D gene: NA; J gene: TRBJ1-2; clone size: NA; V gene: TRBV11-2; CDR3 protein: CASSLEGFSYGYTF; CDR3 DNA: TGTGCCAGCAGCTTAGAAGGGTTCAGTTATGGCTACACCTTC
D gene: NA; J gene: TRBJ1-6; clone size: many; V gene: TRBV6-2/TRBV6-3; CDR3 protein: CASSSGPENSPLHF; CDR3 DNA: TGTGCCAGCTCTAGTGGCCCGGAGAATTCACCCCTCCACTTT
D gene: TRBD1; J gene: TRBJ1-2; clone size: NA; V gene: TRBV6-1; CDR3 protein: CASSEAGTGGDYGYTF; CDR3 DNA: TGTGCCAGCAGTGAAGCAGGAACAGGGGGAGACTATGGCTACACCTTC
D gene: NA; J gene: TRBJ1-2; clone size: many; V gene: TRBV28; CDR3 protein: CASSLTWGGGHSYTF; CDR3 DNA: TGTGCCAGCAGTTTAACATGGGGGGGCGGACACAGCTACACCTTC
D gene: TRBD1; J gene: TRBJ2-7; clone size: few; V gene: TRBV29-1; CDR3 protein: CSGGQGLSYEQYF; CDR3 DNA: TGCAGCGGGGGACAGGGCCTCTCCTACGAGCAGTACTTC
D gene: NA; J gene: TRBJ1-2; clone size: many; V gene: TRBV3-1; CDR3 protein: CASSQAGWSGYTF; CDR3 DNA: TGTGCCAGCAGCCAGGCAGGGTGGAGCGGCTACACCTTC
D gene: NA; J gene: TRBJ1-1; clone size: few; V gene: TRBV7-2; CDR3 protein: CASSLGFMNTGAFF; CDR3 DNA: TGTGCCAGCAGCTTAGGCTTCATGAACACTGGAGCTTTCTTT
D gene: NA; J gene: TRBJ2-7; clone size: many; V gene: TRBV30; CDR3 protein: CAWSIGQIYEQYF; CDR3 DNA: TGTGCCTGGAGTATCGGACAGATCTACGAGCAGTACTTC
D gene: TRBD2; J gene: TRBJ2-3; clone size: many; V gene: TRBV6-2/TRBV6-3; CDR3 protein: CASSPGLAGARNTQYF; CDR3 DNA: TGTGCCAGCAGCCCCGGACTAGCGGGAGCGCGGAATACGCAGTATTTT
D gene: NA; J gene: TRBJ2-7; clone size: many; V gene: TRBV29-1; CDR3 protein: CSVLRATSSYEQYF; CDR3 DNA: TGCAGCGTTTTGAGGGCGACTAGTTCCTACGAGCAGTACTTC
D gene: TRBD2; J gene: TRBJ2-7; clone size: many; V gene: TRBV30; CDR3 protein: CACAPLRENRDEQYF; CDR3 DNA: TGTGCCTGTGCTCCGTTGCGGGAGAATCGTGACGAGCAGTACTTC
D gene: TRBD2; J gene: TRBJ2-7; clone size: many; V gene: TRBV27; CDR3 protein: CASSLSGLAGFYEQYF; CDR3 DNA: TGTGCCAGCAGTTTATCCGGACTAGCGGGGTTCTACGAGCAGTACTTC
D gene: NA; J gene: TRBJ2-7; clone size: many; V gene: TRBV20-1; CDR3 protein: CSARRGLDVSYEQYF; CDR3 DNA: TGCAGTGCTAGAAGGGGACTGGACGTATCCTACGAGCAGTACTTC
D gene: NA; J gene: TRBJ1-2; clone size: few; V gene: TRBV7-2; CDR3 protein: CASSYFGTAPSHGYTF; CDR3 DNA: TGTGCCAGCAGTTATTTCGGGACGGCGCCTTCGCATGGCTACACCTTC
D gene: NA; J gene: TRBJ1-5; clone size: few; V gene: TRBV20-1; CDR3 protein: CSARDTRRGNQPQHF; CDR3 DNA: TGCAGTGCTAGAGATACCCGTAGGGGCAATCAGCCCCAGCATTTT
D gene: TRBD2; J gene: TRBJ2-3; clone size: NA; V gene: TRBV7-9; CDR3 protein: CASSHGLAGWDTQYF; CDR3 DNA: TGTGCCAGCAGCCACGGACTAGCGGGCTGGGATACGCAGTATTTT
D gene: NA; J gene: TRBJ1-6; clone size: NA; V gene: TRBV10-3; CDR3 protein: CAISEDRFYNSPLHF; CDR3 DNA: TGTGCCATCAGTGAGGACAGATTCTATAATTCACCCCTCCACTTT
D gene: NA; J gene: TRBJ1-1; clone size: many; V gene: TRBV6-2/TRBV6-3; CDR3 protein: CASSYGPFEAFF; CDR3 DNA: TGTGCCAGCAGTTACGGACCCTTTGAAGCTTTCTTT
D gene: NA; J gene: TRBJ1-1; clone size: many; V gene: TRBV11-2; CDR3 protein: CASSPDRILTEAFF; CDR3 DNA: TGTGCCAGCAGCCCGGACAGAATTCTCACTGAAGCTTTCTTT
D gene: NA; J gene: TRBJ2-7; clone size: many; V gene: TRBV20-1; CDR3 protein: CSALIQGAIFNEQYF; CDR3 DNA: TGCAGTGCTCTGATCCAGGGAGCAATATTCAACGAGCAGTACTTC
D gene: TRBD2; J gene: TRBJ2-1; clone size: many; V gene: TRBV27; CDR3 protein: CASSLSPVVAGPGDNEQFF; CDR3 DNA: TGTGCCAGCAGTTTATCCCCCGTGGTAGCGGGCCCGGGGGACAATGAGCAGTTCTTC
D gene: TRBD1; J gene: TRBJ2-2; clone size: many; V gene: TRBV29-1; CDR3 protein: CSVSGTGTGELFF; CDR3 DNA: TGCAGCGTTTCCGGGACAGGGACCGGGGAGCTGTTTTTT
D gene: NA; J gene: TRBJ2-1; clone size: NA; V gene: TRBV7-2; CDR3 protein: CASSLEGAYNEQFF; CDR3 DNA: TGTGCCAGCAGCTTAGAGGGCGCTTACAATGAGCAGTTCTTC
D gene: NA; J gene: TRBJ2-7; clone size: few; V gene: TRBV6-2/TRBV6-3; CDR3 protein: CASSYSIFESYEQYF; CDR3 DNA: TGTGCCAGCAGTTACTCGATATTCGAATCCTACGAGCAGTACTTC
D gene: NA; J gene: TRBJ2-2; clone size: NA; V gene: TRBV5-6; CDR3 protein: CASSFTGGAGELFF; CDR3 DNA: TGTGCCAGCAGCTTTACAGGAGGGGCCGGGGAGCTGTTTTTT
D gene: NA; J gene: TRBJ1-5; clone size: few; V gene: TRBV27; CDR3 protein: CASSLTDGRNQPQHF; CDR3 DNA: TGTGCCAGCAGTTTAACAGACGGGAGAAATCAGCCCCAGCATTTT
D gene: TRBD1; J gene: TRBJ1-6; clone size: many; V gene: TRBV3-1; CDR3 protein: CASSTEAGGAYSPLHF; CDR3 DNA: TGTGCCAGCAGCACGGAGGCAGGGGGCGCGTATTCACCCCTCCACTTT
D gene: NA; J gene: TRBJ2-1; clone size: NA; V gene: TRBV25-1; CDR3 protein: CASSESILGSYNEQFF; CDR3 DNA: TGTGCCAGCAGTGAATCAATTTTGGGATCCTACAATGAGCAGTTCTTC
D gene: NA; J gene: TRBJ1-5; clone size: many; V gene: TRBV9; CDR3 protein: CASSVESGTSPQHF; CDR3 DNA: TGTGCCAGCAGCGTAGAATCAGGTACTAGCCCCCAGCATTTT
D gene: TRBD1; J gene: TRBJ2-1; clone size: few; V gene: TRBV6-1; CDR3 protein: CASTTGQGTIEQFF; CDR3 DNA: TGTGCCAGCACCACGGGACAGGGAACCATTGAGCAGTTCTTC